The next 12 T cell receptor beta chains were all read from a single sample in a study of spatial heterogeneity in lung cancer. Study results and caveats: Counts that tracked tumor mutation counts were those of expanded intratumoral alpha and beta TCRs.

These receptors have no identified antigens. TCRdb re-called the 5' RACE reads with MiXCR, one entry per CDR3 protein. The sample contains approximately 18,000 distinct CDR3 sequences, almost 6% of which appear only once. Regarding time point: sample taken at primary tumor resection. Sequenced here: lung tumor tissue, sampled at surgery. These receptors all come from a female donor with early-stage non-small cell lung cancer.

By sample share, this clonotype is medium-sized. Found in a library prepared for alpha chains, this beta chain is an off-target read, and its abundance has little meaning. V gene TRBV4-1 combines with J gene TRBJ1-1; the D gene is possibly TRBD1 (5 bases). V gave up 6 bases and J gave up 4 bases, with 12 bases separating them. CDR3 length: 13 amino acids. Per germline, CDR1 MGHRA and CDR2 YSYEKL. The CDR3, as DNA: TGCGCCAGCAGGGAAAGTACAGGCACTGAAGCTTTCTTT. Amino acid sequence: CASRESTGTEAFF.

Regarding this clonotype: The library was designed around alpha chains, so this beta chain is a stray read whose abundance carries little weight. This chain uses TRBV12-3 or TRBV12-4 with TRBJ2-2; D call uncertain. Trimming removed 5 bases at V and 7 bases at J, with 11 bases between. CDR3 length: 13 amino acids. The CDR3, as DNA: TGTGCCAGCAGTCCGAGTTCCATCGGGGAGCTGTTTTTT. It specifies CASSPSSIGELFF.

In this sample, this clonotype is medium-sized. This beta chain lies outside the target of a library built for alpha chains; its clone size means little. The J gene is TRBJ2-3, the V gene TRBV6-2 or TRBV6-3; D gene ambiguous. V lost 2 bases and J 1 base, leaving 4 bases between the germline ends. The CDR3 spans 13 residues. Per the germline V gene, CDR1 is MNHEY and CDR2 is SVGEGT. CDR3 sequence: CASSYAGTDTQYF. The CDR3 coding sequence is TGTGCCAGCAGTTACGCGGGCACAGATACGCAGTATTTT.

Many counts were recorded for this clonotype. This beta chain is an unintended read in a library built for alpha chains; its size means little. The V gene is TRBV28, the J gene TRBJ2-5, with D possibly being TRBD2 (5 bases). CDR1 and CDR2 (germline): MDHEN, SYDVKM. The length of the CDR3 is 18 residues. Trimming took 5 bases from V and 2 from J, leaving 24 bases between them. CDR3 bases: TGTGCCAGCAGTCTAACCACGGGATTGCCCCTGGAACAAGAGACCCAGTACTTC. Encoded protein: CASSLTTGLPLEQETQYF.

Ten or more counts support this clonotype. This beta chain appears as a stray read in a library generated for alpha chains; its size is not informative. The DNA of the CDR3 is TGTGCCAGCAGCTTGATATCTCCTGAAGCTTTCTTT. This encodes CASSLISPEAFF. V usage is TRBV7-9 and J usage is TRBJ1-1; D unclear. Germline loops: CDR1 SEHNR, CDR2 FQNEAQ (reference sequence). Between the trimmed V and J ends, which lost 3 bases and 6 bases, there was a span of 8 bases. The CDR3 is 12 residues long.

This clonotype occurred many times. In a library made to pick up alpha chains, this beta chain is a stray read with a size that means little. This chain uses TRBV5-5 with TRBJ2-2; D is possibly TRBD1 (6 bases). Germline-derived CDR1 and CDR2 are SGHKS and YYEKEE (reference sequence). CDR3 length equals 15 residues. Trimming took 1 base from V and 0 from J, leaving 7 bases between them. The CDR3 is CASSLTGTNTGELFF. CDR3 bases: TGTGCCAGCAGCTTGACAGGGACGAACACCGGGGAGCTGTTTTTT.

The sample holds many counts of this clonotype. With the library built for alpha chains, this beta chain is off target and its frequency is not meaningful. V usage is TRBV28 and J usage is TRBJ2-7, with D perhaps matching TRBD2 (5 bases). This CDR3 is 14 amino acids long. Trimming removed 7 bases from V and 3 bases from J, with 16 bases in between. CDR1 is MDHEN, CDR2 SYDVKM, per germline. This chain's CDR3 is CASTPWGVVYEQYF. The CDR3 DNA follows: TGTGCCAGCACCCCTTGGGGAGTAGTCTACGAGCAGTACTTC.

This clonotype has a count of ten or more. Within a library made for alpha chains, this beta chain is off target, and its count is uninformative. The chain combines TRBV18 with TRBJ2-7; D may be TRBD1 (6 bases). The CDR3 covers 14 residues. Looked up from germline, CDR1 is KGHSH and CDR2 is LQKENI. Trimming took off 8 bases at V and 0 bases at J, with 14 bases between the two ends. CDR3 in amino acids: CASHPQGHSYEQYF. CDR3 nucleotides: TGTGCCAGCCATCCCCAGGGGCACTCCTACGAGCAGTACTTC.

The sample holds many counts of this clonotype. This beta chain is off target for a library built for alpha chains, so its abundance means little. The chain couples TRBV7-3 to TRBJ2-3, with D perhaps TRBD2 (6 bases). The CDR3 totals 16 residues. Trimming removed 5 bases from V and 1 base from J, with 16 bases in between. Per germline, CDR1 SGHTA and CDR2 FQGTGA. Written as DNA, the CDR3 is TGTGCCAGCAGCCGAGGCGGGGATAGGGGCACAGATACGCAGTATTTT. Translation: CASSRGGDRGTDTQYF.

At least ten counts were recorded for this clonotype. The library was designed around alpha chains, so this beta chain is a stray read whose abundance carries little weight. The chain employs TRBV29-1 and TRBJ2-5; no clear D gene. Trimming pared 0 bases from V and 1 base from J, leaving 0 bases between. The CDR3 is made up of 11 amino acids. Germline V gives CDR1 SQVTM, CDR2 ANQGSEA. The CDR3: CSVEDQETQYF. In DNA, the CDR3 is TGCAGCGTTGAAGACCAAGAGACCCAGTACTTC.

In its sample, this clonotype was seen many times. This beta chain turned up in a library designed for alpha chains; as an off-target read, its abundance says little. The chain joins TRBV18 to TRBJ1-5; D may be TRBD1 (5 bases). V gave up 6 bases and J gave up 6 bases, with 21 bases separating them. CDR3 length equals 16 residues. Per germline, CDR1 KGHSH and CDR2 LQKENI. The CDR3 nucleotides read TGTGCCAGCTCGCGGGAACGGGTAGGGGCTGGTCAGCCCCAGCATTTT. Its translation: CASSRERVGAGQPQHF.

As for this clonotype: This beta chain is an unintended read in a library built for alpha chains; its size means little. The chain couples TRBV7-9 to TRBJ2-3; TRBD1 is a possible D gene (6 bases). The germline V and J ends were trimmed by 3 bases and 1 base, with 11 bases remaining between them. The CDR3 has 15 amino acids. Germline CDR1 and CDR2: SEHNR and FQNEAQ (reference sequence). The CDR3 reads CASSLTGSGTDTQYF. The CDR3 DNA is TGTGCCAGCAGCTTGACAGGTTCGGGCACAGATACGCAGTATTTT. The full variable domain, its missing parts supplied by reference TRBV7-9 and TRBJ2-3, is DTGVSQNPRHKITKRGQNVTFRCDPISEHNRLYWYRQTLGQGPEFLTYFQNEAQLEKSRLLSDRFSAERPKGSFSTLEIQRTEQGDSAMYLCASSLTGSGTDTQYFGPGTRLTVL.